The present T cell receptor (beta chain) was sequenced within a study of T cells after yellow fever vaccination. Study details: SMART-Seq v4 Ultra Low Input prepared the low-cell-number fractions.

Whole-study results and caveats: Primary-vaccination clones mostly resurfaced post-booster (about 96% CD4, more than 85% CD8).

This clonotype was recorded a few times. As yet, its antigen is unknown. The V and J ends lost 6 bases and 6 bases, in that order; junction bases with no gene match: 13. CDR1 and CDR2 (germline): LGHDT, YNNKEL (reference sequence). The CDR3 loop spans 15 amino acids. A universal primer site and UMIs were added as TCR cDNA was made by 5'RACE template switching. TCRdb re-derived calls from the 5' RACE reads in MiXCR, one entry per CDR3 protein. The table lists hundreds of thousands of distinct CDR3 sequences, around 13% of them singletons, with 3% to 4% in the top ten. Specimen: CD4+ T cells sorted from PBMCs, collected 15 days after the yellow fever booster vaccination. The chain is built from TRBV3-1 and TRBJ1-2; 7 bases align to TRBD1. This TCR was sampled from a young man who received the YFV17D yellow fever vaccine. This chain's CDR3 is CASRLSEQGKDGYTF. The CDR3 DNA is TGTGCCAGCAGGCTCTCGGAACAGGGGAAAGATGGCTACACCTTC.